A single sample is the source of the 17 T cell receptor beta chains below, sequenced in a study of T cells expressing NK-cell markers. TCRdb reprocessed the 5' RACE reads, with one entry per CDR3 protein and no DNA. This sample's clone table lists about 380,000 distinct CDR3 sequences. The specimen was blood T cells: a sorted CD56 or NKG2C T cell subset, CD4+ or CD8+ T cells, or bulk PBMC T cells (not recorded which). The receptors stem from a man aged 18 to 70 in good health.

The J gene is TRBJ2-2, the V gene TRBV3-1; checking the TCRdb D call of TRBD1 is not possible without DNA. Germline CDR1 reads LGHDT; CDR2 reads YNNKEL (reference sequence). The CDR3 loop spans 15 amino acids. The CDR3 sequence: CASRTTGKGYGELFF.

The V gene is TRBV5-5, the J gene TRBJ1-4; no DNA is available, so the TRBD1 call from TCRdb remains unchecked. CDR3 length: 15 amino acids. CDR1 is SGHKS and CDR2 is YYEKEE in the germline V gene (reference sequence). CDR3 loop: CASSFRTQGNEKLFF.

The chain employs TRBV20-1 and TRBJ2-3; the TRBD1 assignment by TCRdb is unverifiable without DNA. The germline V gene has CDR1 DFQATT and CDR2 SNEGSKA (reference sequence). The CDR3 has 15 residues. The CDR3 sequence: CSARDHGGSTDTQYF.

The genes are TRBV24-1 and TRBJ2-3. CDR1 is KGHDR, CDR2 SFDVKD, per germline. This CDR3 has 13 residues. Here the CDR3 reads CATSDINTDTQYF.

V gene TRBV2 combines with J gene TRBJ2-2; checking the TCRdb D call of TRBD1 is not possible without DNA. Germline V lookup: CDR1 SNHLY, CDR2 FYNNEI. There are 17 residues in the CDR3. The chain's CDR3 is CASREFIVRGNTGELFF.

The chain uses TRBV25-1 and TRBJ2-1; TCRdb reports TRBD2, a call that lacks DNA to check it against. Germline V CDR1 and CDR2: MGHDK, SYGVNS. The CDR3 covers 15 residues. Here the CDR3 reads CASSDSSGGTNEQFF.

The chain has TRBV10-3 and TRBJ1-1. The CDR3 is 11 amino acids. Germline values: CDR1 ENHRY, CDR2 SYGVKD. CDR3 sequence: CAIAGNTEAFF.

The chain couples TRBV27 to TRBJ2-5; the TCRdb call, TRBD1, lacks DNA for checking. CDR3 length: 16 amino acids. Germline lookup yields CDR1 MNHEY and CDR2 SMNVEV (reference sequence). CDR3 loop: CASSPGTGKDQETQYF.

The chain recombines TRBV20-1 with TRBJ1-4; TCRdb returns TRBD1, unconfirmable since there is no DNA. This CDR3 spans 12 amino acids. The germline CDR1 and CDR2 sequences are DFQATT and SNEGSKA (reference sequence). The CDR3: CSATPLNEKLFF.

V is TRBV21-1 and J is TRBJ2-3; TCRdb outputs TRBD1, but without DNA this stays unchecked. TRBV21-1 is marked as a pseudogene. This CDR3 has 14 residues. The chain's CDR3 is CAGQTGHGGDTQYF.

This chain uses TRBV7-7 with TRBJ2-1; TCRdb picks TRBD1, but there is no DNA to check that call. Germline V gene lookup returns CDR1 SSHAT and CDR2 FNYEAQ (reference sequence). The CDR3 covers 16 residues. CDR3 sequence reads: CASSIQGPSSYNEQFF.

The chain combines TRBV7-8 with TRBJ2-3; checking the TCRdb D call of TRBD1 is not possible without DNA. CDR1 and CDR2 (germline): SGHVS, FQNEAQ. The CDR3 contains 16 residues. The CDR3 protein is CASSRKSAGEADTQYF.

The V call is TRBV14, the J call TRBJ2-7; the D call of TRBD1 rests on TCRdb alone, since no DNA is present to check it. Germline lookup yields CDR1 SGHDN and CDR2 FVKESK. The CDR3 loop spans 15 amino acids. The CDR3 reads CASSLFDRGLYEQYF.

The CDR3 loop is CSASEQGRGEKAQHF. The chain is built from TRBV20-1 and TRBJ1-5; the TCRdb call, TRBD1, lacks DNA for checking. The CDR3 has 15 residues. The germline V gene has CDR1 DFQATT and CDR2 SNEGSKA (reference sequence).

This rearrangement joins TRBV7-8 to TRBJ2-2; lacking DNA, the TRBD2 call made by TCRdb goes unchecked. CDR1 SGHVS and CDR2 FQNEAQ come from the germline V gene. There are 16 residues in the CDR3. CDR3 loop: CASSLGSGLGTGELFF.

Here the CDR3 reads CASSTCPYGAATYGYTF. V and J are TRBV21-1 and TRBJ1-2. TRBV21-1 constitutes a pseudogene. The CDR3 is 17 residues long.

The V and J genes are TRBV12-3 or TRBV12-4 and TRBJ1-1; checking the TCRdb D call of TRBD1 is not possible without DNA. This CDR3 spans 14 amino acids. CDR3 amino acids: CASSQDRINTEAFF.